Considering frequency, the clone carrying this TCR beta chain is medium-sized. The antigen remains unidentified. This sample is part of a study of T cell clusters in autoimmune cytopenias. TRB was amplified from 250 ng of peripheral blood genomic DNA per sample. Study results and limitations: Physiological T cell clusters of healthy donors were apparently absent in primary autoimmune cytopenia patients.

One tube held mixed TRB-A and TRB-B primer pools for touch-down PCR. Reanalyzing the multiplex PCR reads, TCRdb keeps one entry per CDR3 protein, without DNA. The sample totals fewer than 7,500 distinct CDR3 sequences. This CDR3 contains 14 residues. Germline-derived CDR1 and CDR2 are SGHNT and YYREEE (reference sequence). The receptor comes from a human donor with an autoimmune cytopenia or autoimmune hepatitis (not recorded which). The specimen sequenced was peripheral blood. The chain carries TRBV5-4 and TRBJ2-3; TCRdb proposes TRBD1, but this gene call is untestable without DNA. The CDR3 sequence is CASSPTGSTDTQYF. Looking up the rest from reference TRBV5-4 and TRBJ2-3 gives the full variable domain: ETGVTQSPTHLIKTRGQQVTLRCSSQSGHNTVSWYQQALGQGPQFIFQYYREEENGRGNFPPRFSGLQFPNYSSELNVNALELDDSALYLCASSPTGSTDTQYFGPGTRLTVL.